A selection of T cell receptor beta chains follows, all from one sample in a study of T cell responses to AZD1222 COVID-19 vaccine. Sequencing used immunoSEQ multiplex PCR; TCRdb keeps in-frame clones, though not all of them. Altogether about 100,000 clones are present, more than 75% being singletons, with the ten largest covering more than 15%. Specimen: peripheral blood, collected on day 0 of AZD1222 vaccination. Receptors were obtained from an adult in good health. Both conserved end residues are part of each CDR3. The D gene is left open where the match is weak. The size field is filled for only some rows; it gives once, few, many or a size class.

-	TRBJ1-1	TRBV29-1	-	CSVVLTGNTEAFF	TGCAGCGTTGTTTTGACAGGGAACACTGAAGCTTTCTTT
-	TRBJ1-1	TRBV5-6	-	CASSLGRRTNTEAFF	TGTGCCAGCAGCTTGGGGCGCAGGACGAACACTGAAGCTTTCTTT
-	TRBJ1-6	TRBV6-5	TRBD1	CASRTGESPLHF	TGTGCCAGCAGGACAGGGGAATCACCCCTCCACTTT
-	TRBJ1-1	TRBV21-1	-	CASSLRQGRGTEAFF	TGTGCCAGCAGCCTTCGACAGGGGCGGGGCACTGAAGCTTTCTTT
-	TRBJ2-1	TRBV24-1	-	CATSDLIQTKGRASGGINEQFF	TGTGCCACCAGTGATTTGATCCAGACCAAGGGAAGGGCGAGTGGAGGTATTAATGAGCAGTTCTTC
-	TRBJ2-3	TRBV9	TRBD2	CASSVGTIGSTDTQYF	TGTGCCAGCAGCGTCGGGACTATTGGTTCCACAGATACGCAGTATTTT
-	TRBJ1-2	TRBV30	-	CAWRPLGDPYGYTF	TGTGCCTGGAGACCGTTGGGGGACCCCTATGGCTACACCTTC
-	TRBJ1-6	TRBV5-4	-	CASSTYDRFSPLHF	TGTGCCAGCAGCACATACGACAGGTTCTCACCCCTCCACTTT
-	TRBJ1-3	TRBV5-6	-	CASGPLRGNSGNTIYF	TGTGCCAGCGGGCCCCTTAGGGGAAACTCTGGAAACACCATATATTTT
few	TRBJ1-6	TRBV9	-	CASSGAGGDISPLHF	TGTGCCAGCAGCGGGGCAGGAGGGGATATCTCACCCCTCCACTTT
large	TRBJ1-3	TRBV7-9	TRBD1	CASSGRTGLGNTIYF	TGTGCCAGCAGCGGACGGACAGGTCTAGGAAACACCATATATTTT
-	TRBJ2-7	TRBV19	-	CASSPQEGEQYF	TGTGCCAGTAGTCCCCAAGAAGGCGAGCAGTACTTC
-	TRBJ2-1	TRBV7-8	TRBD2	CASSLGRETYNEQFF	TGTGCCAGCAGCTTAGGGCGGGAGACCTACAATGAGCAGTTCTTC
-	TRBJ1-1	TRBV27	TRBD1	CASGPQGVGTEAFF	TGTGCCAGCGGCCCACAGGGGGTCGGCACTGAAGCTTTCTTT
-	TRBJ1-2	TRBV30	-	CAWSVPIMRSTQATNYGYTF	TGTGCCTGGAGTGTACCTATTATGCGGAGTACCCAGGCGACAAACTATGGCTACACCTTC
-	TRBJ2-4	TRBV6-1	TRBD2	CASSEGGAGGYIQYF	TGTGCCAGCAGTGAAGGGGGAGCGGGGGGGTACATTCAGTACTTC